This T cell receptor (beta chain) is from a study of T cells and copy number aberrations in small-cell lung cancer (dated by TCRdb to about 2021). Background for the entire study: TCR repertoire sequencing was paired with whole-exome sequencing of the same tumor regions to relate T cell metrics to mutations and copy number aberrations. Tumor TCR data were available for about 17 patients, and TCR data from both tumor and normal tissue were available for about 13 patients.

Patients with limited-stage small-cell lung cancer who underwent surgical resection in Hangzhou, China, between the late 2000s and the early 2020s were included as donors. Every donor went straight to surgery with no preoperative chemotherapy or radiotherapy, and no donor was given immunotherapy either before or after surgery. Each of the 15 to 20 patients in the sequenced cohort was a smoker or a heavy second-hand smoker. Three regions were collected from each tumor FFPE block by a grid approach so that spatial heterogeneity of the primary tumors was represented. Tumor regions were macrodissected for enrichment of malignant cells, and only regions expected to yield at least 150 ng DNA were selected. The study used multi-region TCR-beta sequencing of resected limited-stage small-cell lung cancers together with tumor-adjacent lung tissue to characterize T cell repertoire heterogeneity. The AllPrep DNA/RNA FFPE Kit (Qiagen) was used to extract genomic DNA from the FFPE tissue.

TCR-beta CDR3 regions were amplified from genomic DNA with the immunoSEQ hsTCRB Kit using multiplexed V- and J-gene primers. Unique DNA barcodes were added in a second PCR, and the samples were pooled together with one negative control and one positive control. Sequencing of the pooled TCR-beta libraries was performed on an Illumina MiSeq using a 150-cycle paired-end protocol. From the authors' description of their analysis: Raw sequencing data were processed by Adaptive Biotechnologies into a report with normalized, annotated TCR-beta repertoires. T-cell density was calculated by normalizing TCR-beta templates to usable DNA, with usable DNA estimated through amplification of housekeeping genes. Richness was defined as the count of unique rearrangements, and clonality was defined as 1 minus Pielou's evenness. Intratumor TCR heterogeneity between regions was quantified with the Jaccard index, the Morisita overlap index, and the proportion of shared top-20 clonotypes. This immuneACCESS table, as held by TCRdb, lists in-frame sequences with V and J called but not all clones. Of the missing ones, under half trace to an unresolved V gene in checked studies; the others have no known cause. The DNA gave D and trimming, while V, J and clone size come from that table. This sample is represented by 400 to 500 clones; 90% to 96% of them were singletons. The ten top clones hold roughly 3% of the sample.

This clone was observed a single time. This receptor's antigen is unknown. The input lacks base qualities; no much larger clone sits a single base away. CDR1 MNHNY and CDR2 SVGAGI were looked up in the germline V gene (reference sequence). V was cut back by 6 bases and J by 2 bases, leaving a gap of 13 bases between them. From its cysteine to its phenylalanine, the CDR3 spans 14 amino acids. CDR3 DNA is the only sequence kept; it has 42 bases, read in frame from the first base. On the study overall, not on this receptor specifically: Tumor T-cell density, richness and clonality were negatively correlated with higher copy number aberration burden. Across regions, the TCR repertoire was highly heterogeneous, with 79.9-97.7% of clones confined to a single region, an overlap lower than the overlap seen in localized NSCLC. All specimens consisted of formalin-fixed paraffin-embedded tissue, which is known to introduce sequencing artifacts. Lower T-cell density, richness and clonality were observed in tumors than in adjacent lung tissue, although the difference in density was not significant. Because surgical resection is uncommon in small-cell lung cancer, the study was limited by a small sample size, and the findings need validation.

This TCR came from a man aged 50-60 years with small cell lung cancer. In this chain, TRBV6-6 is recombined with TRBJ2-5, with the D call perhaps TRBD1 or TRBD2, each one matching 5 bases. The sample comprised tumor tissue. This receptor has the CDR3 CASRPSREQETQYF. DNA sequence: TGTGCCAGCAGGCCGAGCAGGGAGCAAGAGACCCAGTACTTC.